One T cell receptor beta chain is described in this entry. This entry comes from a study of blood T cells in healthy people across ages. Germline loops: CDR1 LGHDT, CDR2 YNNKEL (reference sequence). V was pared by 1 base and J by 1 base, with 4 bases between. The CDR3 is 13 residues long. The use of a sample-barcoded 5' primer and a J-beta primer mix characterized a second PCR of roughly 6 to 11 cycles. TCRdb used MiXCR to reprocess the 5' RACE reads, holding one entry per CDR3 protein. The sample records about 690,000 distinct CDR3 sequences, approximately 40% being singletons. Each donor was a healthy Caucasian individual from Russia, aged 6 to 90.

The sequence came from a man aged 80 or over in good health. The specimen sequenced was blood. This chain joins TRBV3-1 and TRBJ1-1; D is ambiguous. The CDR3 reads CASSQGANTEAFF. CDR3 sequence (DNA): TGTGCCAGCAGCCAAGGGGCGAACACTGAAGCTTTCTTT. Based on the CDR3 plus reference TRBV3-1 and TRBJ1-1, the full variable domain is DTAVSQTPKYLVTQMGNDKSIKCEQNLGHDTMYWYKQDSKKFLKIMFSYNNKELIINETVPNRFSPKSPDKAHLNLHINSLELGDSAVYFCASSQGANTEAFFGQGTRLTVV.